The 10 T cell receptor beta chains below all came from one sample that was sequenced in a study of CD8+CD57+ T cells in acquired aplastic anemia. The use of genomic DNA as template underpinned the TCR beta VDJ and CDR3 profiling. TCRdb reprocessed the reads with MiXCR, giving one entry per CDR3 protein. Of hundreds of thousands of distinct CDR3 sequences in the sample, roughly 64% were seen once. The sequenced sample consisted of sorted CD4+, CD8+, or CD8+CD57+ T cells (not recorded which) from PBMCs. These receptors were collected from a human donor in good health, serving as a control.

The genes are TRBV27 and TRBJ1-4; 7 positions match TRBD1. Germline assignment: CDR1 MNHEY and CDR2 SMNVEV (reference sequence). Germline trimming cut 2 bases from V and 7 bases from J; bases unmatched to any gene: 7. This CDR3 comprises 15 residues. CDR3 amino acids: CASSLDGTVLEKLFF. The CDR3 region has the DNA TGTGCCAGCAGTTTAGATGGGACAGTACTTGAAAAACTGTTTTTT.

About this clonotype itself: Likely a read error: the CDR3 ends without its conserved phenylalanine or tryptophan. This chain connects TRBV7-3 to TRBJ1-1, with D possibly matching TRBD1 (5 bases). In germline, CDR1 is SGHTA, CDR2 FQGTGA. This CDR3 contains 12 residues. For the CDR3, the DNA is TGCGCCAGCAGCTTGGGGGTAGGGAAGGCTTTCTAT. Residues: CASSLGVGKAFY.

This clonotype occurred many times. The V and J genes are TRBV5-1 and TRBJ1-2; D is possibly TRBD1 (5 bases). Between the trimmed V and J ends, which lost 0 bases and 4 bases, there was a span of 16 bases. This CDR3 region has 16 residues. Germline loops: CDR1 SGHRS, CDR2 YFSETQ. CDR3 nucleotide sequence: TGCGCCAGCAGCTTGGGTACCCCAGGGACCCCCTATGGCTACACCTTC. This encodes CASSLGTPGTPYGYTF.

The chain couples TRBV7-3 to TRBJ1-2, with D perhaps TRBD1 (5 bases). Germline V gene lookup returns CDR1 SGHTA and CDR2 FQGTGA. The CDR3 has 15 amino acids. V was clipped by 3 bases and J by 14 bases, with 25 bases between them. CDR3 loop: CASSLGPTGHGSPTF. The DNA of the CDR3 is TGTGCCAGCAGCTTGGGTCCCACAGGACACGGCTCACCGACCTTC.

The chain has TRBV7-2 and TRBJ2-6; D is unclear. CDR1 is SGHTA, CDR2 FQGNSA, per germline. The CDR3 runs 15 residues. Trimming removed 6 bases from V and 2 bases from J, with 11 bases in between. This CDR3 is CASRRPRAGANVLTF. CDR3 nucleotides: TGTGCCAGCAGAAGGCCGCGCGCTGGGGCCAACGTCCTGACTTTC. The full variable domain, in which reference TRBV7-2 and TRBJ2-6 provide the parts outside the CDR3, is GAGVSQSPSNKVTEKGKDVELRCDPISGHTALYWYRQSLGQGLEFLIYFQGNSAPDKSGLPSDRFSAERTGGSVSTLTIQRTQQEDSAVYLCASRRPRAGANVLTFGAGSRLTVL.

The chain joins TRBV10-2 to TRBJ1-5; TRBD1 aligns across 9 bases. Germline lookup yields CDR1 WSHSY and CDR2 SAAADI. The CDR3 spans 15 residues. The V gene end was trimmed by 6 bases and the J gene end by 0 bases; junction bases not matched to a gene: 3. CDR3 in amino acids: CASRRTGDSNQPQHF. CDR3 DNA: TGCGCCAGCAGACGGACAGGGGATAGCAATCAGCCCCAGCATTTT.

This chain uses TRBV7-2 with TRBJ1-6; D may be TRBD1 (6 bases). The germline V gene has CDR1 SGHTA and CDR2 FQGNSA. The CDR3 extends over 15 amino acids. The ends were cut back, 5 bases at V and 9 bases at J, with 17 bases in the middle. The CDR3 region is CASSQGGIGASPLHF. The CDR3 DNA follows: TGTGCCAGCAGCCAAGGGGGGATAGGCGCTTCACCCCTCCACTTT.

This chain uses TRBV12-3 or TRBV12-4 with TRBJ1-2, with 9 bases that match TRBD1. V lost 5 bases and J lost 8; bases outside the gene matches: 6. This CDR3 region has 13 residues. CDR3 region: CASSPRTGVGYTF. CDR3 coding DNA: TGTGCCAGCAGTCCCAGGACAGGGGTCGGCTACACCTTC.

The J gene is TRBJ1-1, the V gene TRBV12-3 or TRBV12-4; D may be TRBD1 (5 bases). Trimming removed 6 bases from V and 3 bases from J, with 26 bases in between. CDR3 length equals 18 residues. Written as DNA, the CDR3 is TGTGCCAGCAGCACTGGACTAGCGGGGCCGTGGGGAGACACTGAAGCTTTCTTT. As protein: CASSTGLAGPWGDTEAFF.

This clonotype was recorded at least ten times. This rearrangement joins TRBV20-1 to TRBJ1-5; weak D call: TRBD1 (6 bases). This CDR3 has 14 residues. Germline V gives CDR1 DFQATT, CDR2 SNEGSKA (reference sequence). The V gene lost 8 bases and the J gene lost 1 base, with 15 bases spanning the gap. This CDR3 is CSSSEQGSNQPQHF. Written as DNA, the CDR3 is TGCAGTTCGTCTGAACAGGGCAGCAATCAGCCCCAGCATTTT.